This T cell receptor beta chain was sequenced during a study of cytomegalovirus exposure and HLA in healthy donors. Study outcomes and limitations: A missense variant in DCLRE1C was later tied to TCR beta V- and J-gene trimming.

Turning to this clone: Antigen: not known.

From germline, CDR1 is MDHEN and CDR2 SYDVKM. V dropped 4 bases and J dropped 3 bases, with 12 bases sitting between them. The length of the CDR3 is 15 residues. Primers for the PCR totalled 60 Vbeta and 13 Jbeta. Libraries were prepared by immunoSEQ multiplex PCR; TCRdb keeps only in-frame clonotypes and omits some of them. The table includes some 190,000 clones, approximately 86% detected once. Sequencing was carried out using PBMCs. The chain couples TRBV28 to TRBJ2-2; D not certain. The receptor was isolated from a woman in her thirties in good health and CMV-seronegative. Written as DNA, the CDR3 is TGTGCCAGCAGTTCCGGGTCCCGCTACACCGGGGAGCTGTTTTTT. Residues: CASSSGSRYTGELFF.